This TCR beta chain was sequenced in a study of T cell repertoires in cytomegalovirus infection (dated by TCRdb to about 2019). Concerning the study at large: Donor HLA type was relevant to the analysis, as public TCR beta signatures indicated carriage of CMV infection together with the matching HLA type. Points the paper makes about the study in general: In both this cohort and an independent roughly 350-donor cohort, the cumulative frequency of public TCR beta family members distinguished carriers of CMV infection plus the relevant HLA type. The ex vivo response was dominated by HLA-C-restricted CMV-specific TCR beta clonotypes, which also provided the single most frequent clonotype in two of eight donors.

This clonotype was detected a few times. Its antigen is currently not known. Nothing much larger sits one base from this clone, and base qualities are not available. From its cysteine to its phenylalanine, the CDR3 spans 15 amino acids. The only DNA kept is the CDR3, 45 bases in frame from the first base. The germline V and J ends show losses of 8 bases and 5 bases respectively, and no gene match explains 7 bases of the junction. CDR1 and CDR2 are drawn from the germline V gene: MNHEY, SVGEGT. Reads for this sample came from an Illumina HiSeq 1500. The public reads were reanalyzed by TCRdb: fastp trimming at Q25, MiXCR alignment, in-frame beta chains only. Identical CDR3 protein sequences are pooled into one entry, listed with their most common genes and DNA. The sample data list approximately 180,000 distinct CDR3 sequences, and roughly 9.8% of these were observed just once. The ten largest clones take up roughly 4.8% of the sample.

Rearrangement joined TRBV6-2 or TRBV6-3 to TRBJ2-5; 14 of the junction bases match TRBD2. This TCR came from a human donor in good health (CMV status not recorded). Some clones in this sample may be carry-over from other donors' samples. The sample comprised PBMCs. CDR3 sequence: CASVGLAGGWETQYF. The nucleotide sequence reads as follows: TGTGCCAGCGTAGGACTAGCGGGGGGCTGGGAGACCCAGTACTTC.